A single sample is the source of the 20 T cell receptor beta chains below, sequenced in a study of blood T cell repertoires in COVID-19. TCRdb keeps only in-frame clones here, not all; method: immunoSEQ multiplex PCR. In the table there are under 200,000 clones, about 85% of which are singletons. Sequenced material: peripheral blood. The source is a woman between 55 and 75 years old with COVID-19, enrolled during active disease.

This clone was seen more than once but under ten times. The rearrangement links TRBV15 to TRBJ2-2; a possible D gene is TRBD2 (5 bases). Trimming stripped 0 bases from V and 4 bases from J, with 12 bases between. The length of the CDR3 is 16 residues. The germline gives CDR1 LNHNV, CDR2 YYDKDF (reference sequence). The CDR3 is CATSRELDSITGELFF. The CDR3, as DNA: TGTGCCACCAGCAGAGAGTTGGACTCAATCACCGGGGAGCTGTTTTTT.

V gene TRBV29-1 combines with J gene TRBJ2-2, with 14 positions matching TRBD2. Unmatched junction bases numbered 5, after V lost 7 bases and J lost 4 bases. CDR3 length: 15 residues. CDR1 is SQVTM, CDR2 ANQGSEA, per germline. CDR3: CSGGLAGGPTGELFF. In nucleotides, the CDR3 is TGCAGCGGCGGACTAGCGGGAGGTCCCACCGGGGAGCTGTTTTTT.

The rearrangement links TRBV7-9 to TRBJ2-5, with 8 positions matching TRBD1. Germline V gene lookup returns CDR1 SEHNR and CDR2 FQNEAQ (reference sequence). The trim removed 7 bases at V and 1 base at J, leaving 5 bases unmatched. The CDR3 length is 14 residues. CDR3 sequence reads: CASNFGQGQETQYF. CDR3 nucleotides: TGTGCCAGCAACTTCGGACAGGGCCAAGAGACCCAGTACTTC.

The J gene is TRBJ1-1, the V gene TRBV10-3; the D gene is possibly TRBD1 (5 bases). Trimming removed 2 bases at V and 3 bases at J, with 10 bases between. CDR1 and CDR2 from the germline V gene are ENHRY and SYGVKD. The CDR3 is 14 amino acids. This CDR3 is CAISEDRMHTEAFF. CDR3 nucleotide sequence: TGTGCCATCAGTGAGGACAGAATGCACACTGAAGCTTTCTTT.

The CDR3 is CASSIDAAGGLFGNEQFF. Here the CDR3 DNA reads TGTGCCAGTAGTATAGATGCGGCGGGAGGGCTTTTCGGGAATGAGCAGTTCTTC. The chain uses TRBV19 and TRBJ2-1; 9 bases agree with TRBD2. The germline CDR1 and CDR2 sequences are LNHDA and SQIVND (reference sequence). CDR3 size: 18 residues. V trimming: 0 bases; J trimming: 7 bases; junction bases outside the gene matches: 13.

The rearrangement links TRBV10-1 to TRBJ1-5; D is perhaps TRBD1 (6 bases). Germline lookup yields CDR1 WNHNN and CDR2 SYGVQD (reference sequence). The CDR3 has 15 residues. Deletions cut 8 bases from V and 4 bases from J, with 18 bases between. The chain's CDR3 is CASPVGALENQPQHF. The CDR3 nucleotides read TGCGCCAGCCCTGTGGGGGCTCTTGAGAATCAGCCCCAGCATTTT.

The rearrangement joins TRBV7-9 to TRBJ2-3; D is uncertain. Germline V gene lookup returns CDR1 SEHNR and CDR2 FQNEAQ (reference sequence). The V gene lost 2 bases and the J gene lost 6 bases, with 12 bases spanning the gap. This CDR3 is built from 14 residues. This CDR3 is CASSLSQAGDTQYF. The CDR3, as DNA: TGTGCCAGCAGCTTAAGTCAGGCAGGCGATACGCAGTATTTT.

The chain couples TRBV3-1 (or the pseudogene TRBV3-2) to TRBJ1-1, with D uncertain. Germline lookup yields CDR1 LGHDT and CDR2 YNNKEL (reference sequence). The CDR3 contains 14 residues. V lost 8 bases, J lost 1 base, and 14 bases lay in between. The CDR3 here is CASREGPWNTEAFF. Written as DNA, the CDR3 is TGTGCCAGCCGAGAGGGCCCCTGGAACACTGAAGCTTTCTTT.

The rearrangement uses TRBV30 and TRBJ1-1; D is undetermined. Germline V gene lookup returns CDR1 GTSNPN and CDR2 SVGIG (reference sequence). Trimming cost V 3 bases and J 8 bases, with 10 bases left between them. The CDR3 covers 11 residues. The CDR3 here is CAWRQAGEAFF. DNA of the CDR3: TGTGCCTGGAGGCAGGCGGGGGAAGCTTTCTTT.

V is TRBV19 and J is TRBJ2-2, with 11 bases fitting TRBD1. The CDR3 totals 16 residues. The V gene end was trimmed by 8 bases and the J gene end by 1 base; junction bases not matched to a gene: 6. CDR1 LNHDA and CDR2 SQIVND come from the germline V gene (reference sequence). Written as DNA, the CDR3 is TGTGCCAGTTGGGACAGGGGGTCATGGAACACCGGGGAGCTGTTTTTT. This codes for CASWDRGSWNTGELFF.

The rearrangement uses TRBV7-6 and TRBJ2-2, with 8 positions matching TRBD1. In germline, CDR1 is SGHVS, CDR2 FNYEAQ. The CDR3 totals 14 residues. Unmatched junction bases numbered 7, after V lost 5 bases and J lost 8 bases. The CDR3: CASSTRTGPGELFF. The CDR3, as DNA: TGTGCCAGCAGCACGCGGACAGGGCCTGGGGAGCTGTTTTTT. Supplemented by reference TRBV7-6 and TRBJ2-2, the full variable domain reads GAGVSQSPRYKVTKRGQDVALRCDPISGHVSLYWYRQALGQGPEFLTYFNYEAQQDKSGLPNDRFSAERPEGSISTLTIQRTEQRDSAMYRCASSTRTGPGELFFGEGSRLTVL.

The rearrangement uses TRBV5-1 and TRBJ2-7; the match to TRBD2 covers 12 bases. V shed 7 bases, J shed 4 bases, and the junction held 9 bases outside the gene matches. CDR3 length: 15 residues. Germline V gene data show CDR1 as SGHRS and CDR2 as YFSETQ. As DNA, the CDR3 is TGCGCCAGCGCCCTACTAGCGGGAGGATATTACGAGCAGTACTTC. It codes for CASALLAGGYYEQYF.

The chain links TRBV7-2 to TRBJ1-2, with 7 bases lining up with TRBD1. This CDR3 is built from 15 residues. V shed 4 bases and J 4 bases; nucleotides not matched to a gene: 9. The germline V gene encodes CDR1 SGHTA and CDR2 FQGNSA. In DNA, the CDR3 is TGTGCCAGCAGCTCGGGACAGCCCCGCGGCTATGGCTACACCTTC. Translating gives CASSSGQPRGYGYTF.

The rearrangement joins TRBV5-1 to TRBJ1-4, with a tentative D call TRBD1 (5 bases). The CDR3 spans 17 residues. CDR1 is SGHRS, CDR2 YFSETQ, per germline. V lost 4 bases to trimming and J lost 0 bases, with 16 bases between them. Here the CDR3 reads CASSPLPQGSTNEKLFF. The CDR3 nucleotides are TGCGCCAGCAGCCCCCTCCCCCAGGGATCAACTAATGAAAAACTGTTTTTT. Combining the CDR3 with reference TRBV5-1 and TRBJ1-4 gives the whole variable domain KAGVTQTPRYLIKTRGQQVTLSCSPISGHRSVSWYQQTPGQGLQFLFEYFSETQRNKGNFPGRFSGRQFSNSRSEMNVSTLELGDSALYLCASSPLPQGSTNEKLFFGSGTQLSVL.

The chain is built from TRBV9 and TRBJ2-1; 7 positions match TRBD2. The V gene end was trimmed by 2 bases and the J gene end by 5 bases; junction bases not matched to a gene: 7. The CDR3 spans 15 residues. Germline V CDR1 and CDR2: SGDLS, YYNGEE. In nucleotides, the CDR3 is TGTGCCAGCAGCGTCGGACTAGTCCTACACAATGAGCAGTTCTTC. Its translation: CASSVGLVLHNEQFF. The variable domain in full, completed from reference TRBV9 and TRBJ2-1, reads DSGVTQTPKHLITATGQRVTLRCSPRSGDLSVYWYQQSLDQGLQFLIQYYNGEERAKGNILERFSAQQFPDLHSELNLSSLELGDSALYFCASSVGLVLHNEQFFGPGTRLTVL.

This chain uses TRBV7-9 with TRBJ1-6; TRBD1 aligns across 7 bases. Trimming took 2 bases from V and 9 from J; bases not matched to a gene: 7. Germline CDR1 and CDR2: SEHNR and FQNEAQ (reference sequence). This CDR3 contains 15 residues. The CDR3 DNA reads TGTGCCAGCAGCTTACCCCAGGGGGAAGTTTCACCCCTCCACTTT. Translated, it gives CASSLPQGEVSPLHF.

The chain joins TRBV18 to TRBJ2-5, with D uncertain. The CDR3 sequence is 13 residues long. V dropped 4 bases and J dropped 1 base, with 7 bases sitting between them. In germline, CDR1 is KGHSH, CDR2 LQKENI. The CDR3 is CASSQKAQETQYF. The DNA of the CDR3 is TGTGCCAGCTCACAGAAAGCCCAAGAGACCCAGTACTTC.

The chain recombines TRBV25-1 with TRBJ1-2; D uncertain. Trimming removed 1 base from V and 3 bases from J, with 9 bases in between. This CDR3 comprises 14 residues. CDR1 is MGHDK, CDR2 SYGVNS, per germline. For the CDR3, the DNA is TGTGCCAGCAGTGAATGGTTTGAGGACTATGGCTACACCTTC. This encodes CASSEWFEDYGYTF.

CDR3 sequence: CASSSGAGGPKETQYF. The CDR3 coding sequence is TGTGCCAGCAGCTCGGGAGCGGGAGGGCCCAAAGAGACCCAGTACTTC. The V and J genes are TRBV5-4 and TRBJ2-5; 10 bases fit TRBD2. The CDR3 is 16 residues long. The V segment lost 3 bases and the J segment 3 bases; nucleotides outside the gene matches: 8. CDR1 and CDR2 from the germline V gene are SGHNT and YYREEE (reference sequence).

The rearrangement joins TRBV29-1 to TRBJ2-1, with D possibly being TRBD2 (5 bases). Germline CDR1 reads SQVTM; CDR2 reads ANQGSEA. V was cut by 7 bases and J by 9 bases, with 13 bases left in between. The CDR3 extends over 11 amino acids. The CDR3 sequence is CSASGYREQFF. Here the CDR3 DNA reads TGCAGCGCGTCGGGATACCGTGAGCAGTTCTTC.